This T cell receptor beta chain was sequenced for a study of cytomegalovirus exposure and HLA in healthy donors. Note on this clone: No antigen is known for it.

CDR1 is SNHLY, CDR2 FYNNEI, per germline. CDR3 length equals 13 residues. V was trimmed by 3 bases and J by 0 bases, leaving 5 bases between them. Overall study results and limits: The Asian-associated ancestry cluster reportedly had fewer N-insertions than the approximately 650-donor mean in a later analysis. Presence/absence analyses supposed approximately even sequencing depth among donors. Most of the CMV-associated TCR beta chains (in a later analysis) appeared to be HLA-restricted.

The PCR used 60 Vbeta and 13 Jbeta primers. Clones were sequenced by immunoSEQ multiplex PCR, and TCRdb holds only the in-frame ones, with some missing. The table has 100,000 or so clones, roughly 80% seen once; the top ten hold about 9.3%. There were likely unrecorded immune exposures, though donors were nominally healthy when sampled. The V call is TRBV2, the J call TRBJ1-1, with D uncertain. This clonotype was sampled from a human donor in good health. Sequencing was performed on PBMCs. The DNA for the CDR3 is TGTGCCAGCAGTGATCTCTTGAACACTGAAGCTTTCTTT. It codes for CASSDLLNTEAFF.